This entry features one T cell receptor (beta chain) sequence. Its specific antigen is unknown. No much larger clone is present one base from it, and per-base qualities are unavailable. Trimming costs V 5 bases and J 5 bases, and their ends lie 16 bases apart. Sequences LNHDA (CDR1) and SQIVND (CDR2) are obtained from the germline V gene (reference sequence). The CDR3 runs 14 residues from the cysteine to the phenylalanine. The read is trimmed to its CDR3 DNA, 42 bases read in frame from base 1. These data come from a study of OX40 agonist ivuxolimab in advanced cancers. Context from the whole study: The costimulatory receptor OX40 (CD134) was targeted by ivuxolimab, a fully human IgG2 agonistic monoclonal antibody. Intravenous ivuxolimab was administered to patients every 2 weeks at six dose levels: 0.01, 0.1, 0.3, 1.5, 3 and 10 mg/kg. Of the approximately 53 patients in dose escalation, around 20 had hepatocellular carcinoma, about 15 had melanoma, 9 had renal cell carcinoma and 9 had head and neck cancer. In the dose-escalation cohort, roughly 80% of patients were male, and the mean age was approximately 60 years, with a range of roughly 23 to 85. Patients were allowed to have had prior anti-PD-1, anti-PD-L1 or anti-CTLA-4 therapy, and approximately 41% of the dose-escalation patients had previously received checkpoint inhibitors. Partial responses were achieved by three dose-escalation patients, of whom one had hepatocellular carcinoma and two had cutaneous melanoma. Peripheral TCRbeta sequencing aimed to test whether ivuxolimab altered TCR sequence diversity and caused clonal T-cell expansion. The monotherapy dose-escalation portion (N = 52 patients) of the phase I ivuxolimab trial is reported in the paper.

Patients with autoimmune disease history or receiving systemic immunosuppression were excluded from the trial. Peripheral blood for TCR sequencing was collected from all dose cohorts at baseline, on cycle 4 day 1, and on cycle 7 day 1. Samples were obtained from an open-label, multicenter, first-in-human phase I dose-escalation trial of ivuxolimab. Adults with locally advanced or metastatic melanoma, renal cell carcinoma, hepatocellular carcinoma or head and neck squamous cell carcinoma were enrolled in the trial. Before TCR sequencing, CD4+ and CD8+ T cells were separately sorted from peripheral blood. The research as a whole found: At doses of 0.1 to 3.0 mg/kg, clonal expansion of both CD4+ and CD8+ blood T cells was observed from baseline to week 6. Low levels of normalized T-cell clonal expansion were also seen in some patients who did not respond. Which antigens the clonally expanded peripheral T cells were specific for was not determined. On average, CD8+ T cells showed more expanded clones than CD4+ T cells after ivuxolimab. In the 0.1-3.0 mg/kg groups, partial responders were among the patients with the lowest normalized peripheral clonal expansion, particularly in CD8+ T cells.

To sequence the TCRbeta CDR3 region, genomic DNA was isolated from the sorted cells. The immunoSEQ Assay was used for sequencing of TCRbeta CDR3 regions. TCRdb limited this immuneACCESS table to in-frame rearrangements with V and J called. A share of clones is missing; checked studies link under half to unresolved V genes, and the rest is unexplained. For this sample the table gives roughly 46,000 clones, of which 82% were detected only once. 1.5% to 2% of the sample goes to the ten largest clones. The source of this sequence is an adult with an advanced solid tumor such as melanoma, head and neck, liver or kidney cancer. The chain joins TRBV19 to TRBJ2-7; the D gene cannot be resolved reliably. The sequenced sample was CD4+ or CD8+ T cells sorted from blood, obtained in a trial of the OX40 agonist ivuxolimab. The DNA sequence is TGTGCCAGTAGTCTCGGACGGAGCGCCGACGAGCAGTACTTC. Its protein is CASSLGRSADEQYF.